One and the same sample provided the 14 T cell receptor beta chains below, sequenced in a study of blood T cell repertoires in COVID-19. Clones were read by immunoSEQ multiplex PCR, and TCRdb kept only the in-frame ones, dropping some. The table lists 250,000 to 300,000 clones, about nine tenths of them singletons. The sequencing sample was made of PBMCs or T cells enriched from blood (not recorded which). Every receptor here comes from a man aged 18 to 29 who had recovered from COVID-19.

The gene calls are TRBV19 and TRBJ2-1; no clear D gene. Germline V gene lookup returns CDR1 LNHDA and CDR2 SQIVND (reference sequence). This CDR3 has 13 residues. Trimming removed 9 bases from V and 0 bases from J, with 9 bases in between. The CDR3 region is CASGSTSYNEQFF. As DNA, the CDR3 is TGTGCCAGCGGGTCCACCTCCTACAATGAGCAGTTCTTC.

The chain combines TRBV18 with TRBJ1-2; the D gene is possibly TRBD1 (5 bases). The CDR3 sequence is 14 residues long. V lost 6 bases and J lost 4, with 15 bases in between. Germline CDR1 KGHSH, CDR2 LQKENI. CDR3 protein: CASSEGGVGYGYTF. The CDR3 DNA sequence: TGTGCCAGCTCCGAGGGAGGGGTTGGCTATGGCTACACCTTC.

The CDR3 sequence is CASSRGGTEAFF. DNA of the CDR3: TGTGCCAGCAGCCGGGGGGGCACTGAAGCTTTCTTT. The chain is built from TRBV11-3 and TRBJ1-1; maybe TRBD1 (5 bases). This CDR3 is built from 12 residues. The germline V gene encodes CDR1 SGHNT and CDR2 YENEEA. The V and J ends lost 5 bases and 4 bases respectively, with 8 bases between them.

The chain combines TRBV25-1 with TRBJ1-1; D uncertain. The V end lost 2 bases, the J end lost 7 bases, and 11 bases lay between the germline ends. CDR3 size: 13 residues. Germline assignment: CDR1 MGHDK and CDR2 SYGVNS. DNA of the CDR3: TGTGCCAGCAGTGAAAGTCGAACAGATGAAGCTTTCTTT. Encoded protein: CASSESRTDEAFF.

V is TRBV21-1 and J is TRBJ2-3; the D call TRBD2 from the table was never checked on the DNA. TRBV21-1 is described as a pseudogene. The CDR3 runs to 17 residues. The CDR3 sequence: CASSNPKARGRGDTQYF. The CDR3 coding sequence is TGTGCCAGCAGCAACCCAAAAGCGAGAGGTCGTGGAGATACGCAGTATTTT.

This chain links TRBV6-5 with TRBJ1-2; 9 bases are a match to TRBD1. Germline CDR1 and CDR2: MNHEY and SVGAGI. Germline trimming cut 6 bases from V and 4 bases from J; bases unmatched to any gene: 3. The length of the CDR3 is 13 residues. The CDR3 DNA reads TGTGCCAGCAGCATGACAGGGGGCTATGGCTACACCTTC. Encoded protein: CASSMTGGYGYTF.

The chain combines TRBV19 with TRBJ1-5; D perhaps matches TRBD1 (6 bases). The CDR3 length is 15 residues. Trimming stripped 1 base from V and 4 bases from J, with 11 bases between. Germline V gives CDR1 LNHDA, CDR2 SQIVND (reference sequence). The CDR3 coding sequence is TGTGCCAGTAGTATAGTTCAACAGGGAAATCAGCCCCAGCATTTT. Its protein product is CASSIVQQGNQPQHF.

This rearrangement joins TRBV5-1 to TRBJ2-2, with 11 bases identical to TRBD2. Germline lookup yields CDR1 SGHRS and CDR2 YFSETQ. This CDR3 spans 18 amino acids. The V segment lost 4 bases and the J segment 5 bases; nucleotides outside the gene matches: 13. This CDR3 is CASSRTTSGAPGTGELFF. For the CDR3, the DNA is TGCGCCAGCAGCCGAACGACTAGCGGGGCCCCCGGTACCGGGGAGCTGTTTTTT.

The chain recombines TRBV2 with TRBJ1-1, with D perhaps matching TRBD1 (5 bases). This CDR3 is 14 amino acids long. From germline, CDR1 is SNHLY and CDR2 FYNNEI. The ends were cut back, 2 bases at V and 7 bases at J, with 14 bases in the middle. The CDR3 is CASSEIRRQHEAFF. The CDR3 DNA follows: TGTGCCAGCAGTGAAATTCGGCGACAGCATGAAGCTTTCTTT.

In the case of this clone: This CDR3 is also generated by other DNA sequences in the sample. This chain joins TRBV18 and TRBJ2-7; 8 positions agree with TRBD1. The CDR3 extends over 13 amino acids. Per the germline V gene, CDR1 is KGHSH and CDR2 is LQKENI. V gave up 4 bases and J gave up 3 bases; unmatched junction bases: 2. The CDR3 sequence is CASSLDRGYEQYF. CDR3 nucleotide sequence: TGTGCCAGCTCACTTGACAGGGGCTACGAGCAGTACTTC.

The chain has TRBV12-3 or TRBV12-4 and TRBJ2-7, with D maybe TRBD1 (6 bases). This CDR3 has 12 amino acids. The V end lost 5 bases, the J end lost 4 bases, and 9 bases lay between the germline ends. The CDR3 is CASSGDTYEQYF. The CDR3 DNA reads TGTGCCAGCAGTGGGGACACATACGAGCAGTACTTC.

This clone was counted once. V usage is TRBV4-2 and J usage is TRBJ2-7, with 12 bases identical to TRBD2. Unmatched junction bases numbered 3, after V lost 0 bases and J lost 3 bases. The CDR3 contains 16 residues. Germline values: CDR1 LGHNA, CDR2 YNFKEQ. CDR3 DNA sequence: TGTGCCAGCAGCCAAGATAGGACTAGCGGGAACTACGAGCAGTACTTC. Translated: CASSQDRTSGNYEQYF.

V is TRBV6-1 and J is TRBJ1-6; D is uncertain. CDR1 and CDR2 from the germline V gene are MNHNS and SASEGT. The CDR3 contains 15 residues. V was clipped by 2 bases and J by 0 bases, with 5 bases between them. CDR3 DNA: TGTGCCAGCAGTGAATTGAGCTCCTATAATTCACCCCTCCACTTT. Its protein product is CASSELSSYNSPLHF.

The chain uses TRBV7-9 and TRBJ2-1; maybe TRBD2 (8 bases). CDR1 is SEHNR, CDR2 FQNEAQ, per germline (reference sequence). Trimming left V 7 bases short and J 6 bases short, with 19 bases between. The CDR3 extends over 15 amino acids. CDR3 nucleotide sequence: TGTGCCAGCACCTTCGGGGGGGACAGTTCCAATGAGCAGTTCTTC. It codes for CASTFGGDSSNEQFF.